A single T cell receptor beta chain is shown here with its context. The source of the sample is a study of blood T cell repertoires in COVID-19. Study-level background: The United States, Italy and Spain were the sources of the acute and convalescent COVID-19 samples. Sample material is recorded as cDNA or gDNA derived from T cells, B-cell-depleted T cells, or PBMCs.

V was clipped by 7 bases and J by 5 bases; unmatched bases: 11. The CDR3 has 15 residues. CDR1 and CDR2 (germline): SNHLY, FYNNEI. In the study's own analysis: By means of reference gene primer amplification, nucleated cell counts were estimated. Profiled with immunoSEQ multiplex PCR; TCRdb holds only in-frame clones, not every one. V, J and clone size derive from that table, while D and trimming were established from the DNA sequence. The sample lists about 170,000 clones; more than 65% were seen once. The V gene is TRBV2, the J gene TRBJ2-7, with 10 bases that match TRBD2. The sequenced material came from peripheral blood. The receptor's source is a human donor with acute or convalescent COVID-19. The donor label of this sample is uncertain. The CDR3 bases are TGTGCCAGCACCCCTGGACTAGCGGCCCCCGACGAGCAGTACTTC. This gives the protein CASTPGLAAPDEQYF.